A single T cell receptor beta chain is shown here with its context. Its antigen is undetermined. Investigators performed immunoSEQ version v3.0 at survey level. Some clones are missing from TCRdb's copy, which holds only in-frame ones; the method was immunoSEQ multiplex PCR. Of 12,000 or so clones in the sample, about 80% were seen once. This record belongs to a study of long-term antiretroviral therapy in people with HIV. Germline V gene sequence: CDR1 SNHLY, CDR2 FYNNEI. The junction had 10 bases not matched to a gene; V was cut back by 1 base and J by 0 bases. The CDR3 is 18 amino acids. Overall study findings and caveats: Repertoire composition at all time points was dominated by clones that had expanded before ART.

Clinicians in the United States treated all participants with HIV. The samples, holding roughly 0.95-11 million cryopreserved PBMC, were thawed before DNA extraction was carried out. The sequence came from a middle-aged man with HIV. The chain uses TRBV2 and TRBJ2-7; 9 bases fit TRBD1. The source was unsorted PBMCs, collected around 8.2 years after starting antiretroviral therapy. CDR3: CASSEEGFTGGLSYEQYF. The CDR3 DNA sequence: TGTGCCAGCAGTGAAGAGGGTTTTACAGGGGGCCTCTCCTACGAGCAGTACTTC.